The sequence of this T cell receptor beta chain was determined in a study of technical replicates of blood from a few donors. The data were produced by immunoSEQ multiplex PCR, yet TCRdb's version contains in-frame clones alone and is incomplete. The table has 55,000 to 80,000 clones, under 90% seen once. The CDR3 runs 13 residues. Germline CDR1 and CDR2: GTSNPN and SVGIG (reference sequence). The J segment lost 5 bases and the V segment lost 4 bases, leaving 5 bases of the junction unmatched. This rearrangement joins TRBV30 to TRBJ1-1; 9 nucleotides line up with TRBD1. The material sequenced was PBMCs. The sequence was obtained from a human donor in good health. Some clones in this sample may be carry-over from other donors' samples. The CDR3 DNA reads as TGTGCCTGGAACAGGGGGCGGAGGACTGAAGCTTTCTTT. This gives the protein CAWNRGRRTEAFF.